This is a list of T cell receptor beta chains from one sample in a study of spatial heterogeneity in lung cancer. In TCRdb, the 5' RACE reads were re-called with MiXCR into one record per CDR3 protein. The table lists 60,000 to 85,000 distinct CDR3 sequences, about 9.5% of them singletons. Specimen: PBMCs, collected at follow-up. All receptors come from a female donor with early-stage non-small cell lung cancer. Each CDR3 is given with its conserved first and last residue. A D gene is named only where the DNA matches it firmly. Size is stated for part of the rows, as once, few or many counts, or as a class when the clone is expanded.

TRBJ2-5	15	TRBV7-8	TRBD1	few	CASSLGRDRRETQYF	TGTGCCAGCAGCTTAGGGCGGGACAGGAGAGAGACCCAGTACTTC
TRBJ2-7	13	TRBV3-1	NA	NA	CASSPWPAYEQYF	TGTGCCAGCAGCCCCTGGCCCGCCTACGAGCAGTACTTC
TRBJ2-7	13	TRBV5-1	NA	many	CASSLSPTYEQYF	TGCGCCAGCAGCTTATCGCCTACCTACGAGCAGTACTTC
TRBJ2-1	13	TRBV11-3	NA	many	CASSSGVYNEQFF	TGTGCCAGCAGCTCCGGGGTCTACAATGAGCAGTTCTTC
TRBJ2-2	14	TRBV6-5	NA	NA	CASSYGPNTGELFF	TGTGCCAGCAGTTACGGGCCGAACACCGGGGAGCTGTTTTTT
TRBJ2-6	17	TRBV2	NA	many	CASSERSWGTGANVLTF	TGTGCCAGCAGCGAACGATCTTGGGGGACCGGGGCCAACGTCCTGACTTTC
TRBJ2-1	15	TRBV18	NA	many	CASSPPERTYNEQFF	TGTGCCAGCTCACCACCGGAGCGGACCTACAATGAGCAGTTCTTC
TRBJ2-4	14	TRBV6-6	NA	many	CASSYSSGYQSQYF	TGTGCCAGCAGTTACTCTTCGGGTTACCAATCCCAGTACTTC
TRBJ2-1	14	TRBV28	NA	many	CASSRDGGNNEQFF	TGTGCCAGCAGCCGCGATGGCGGGAATAATGAGCAGTTCTTC
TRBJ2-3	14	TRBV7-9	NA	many	CASSLAMSTDTQYF	TGTGCCAGCAGCTTAGCTATGAGCACAGATACGCAGTATTTT
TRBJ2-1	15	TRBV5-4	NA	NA	CASSLGAADYNEQFF	TGTGCCAGCAGCTTAGGGGCGGCGGACTACAATGAGCAGTTCTTC
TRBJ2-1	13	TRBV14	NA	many	CASSQGTPPEQFF	TGTGCCAGCAGCCAAGGCACACCCCCCGAGCAGTTCTTC
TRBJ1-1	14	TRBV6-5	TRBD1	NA	CASRQDRARTEAFF	TGTGCCAGCAGGCAGGACAGGGCCCGAACTGAAGCTTTCTTT
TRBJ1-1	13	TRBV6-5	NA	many	CASRGQVNTEAFF	TGTGCCAGCCGGGGGCAGGTCAACACTGAAGCTTTCTTT
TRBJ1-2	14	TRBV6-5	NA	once	CASITPRAPGGYTF	TGTGCCAGCATTACACCCCGGGCGCCGGGAGGCTACACCTTC
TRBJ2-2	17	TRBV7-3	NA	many	CASRGPAGSLNTGELFF	TGTGCCAGCAGGGGACCGGCCGGTAGCTTAAACACCGGGGAGCTGTTTTTT
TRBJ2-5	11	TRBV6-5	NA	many	CASRERQTQYF	TGTGCCAGCAGAGAGCGTCAGACCCAGTACTTC
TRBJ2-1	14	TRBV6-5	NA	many	CACSRRVPYNEQFF	TGTGCCTGCTCGAGGCGGGTCCCCTACAATGAGCAGTTCTTC
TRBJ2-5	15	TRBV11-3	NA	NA	CASSSGTSRGETQYF	TGTGCCAGCAGCTCCGGTACGTCAAGGGGAGAGACCCAGTACTTC
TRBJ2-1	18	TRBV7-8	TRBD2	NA	CASSLARASGRETMSQFF	TGTGCCAGCAGCTTAGCGCGGGCTAGCGGGAGGGAAACAATGAGTCAGTTCTTC
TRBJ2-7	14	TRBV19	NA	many	CASSIVSGSYEQYF	TGTGCCAGTAGTATAGTAAGTGGATCCTACGAGCAGTACTTC
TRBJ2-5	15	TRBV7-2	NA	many	CASSPGLGGYETQYF	TGTGCCAGCAGCCCAGGACTCGGCGGGTACGAGACCCAGTACTTC
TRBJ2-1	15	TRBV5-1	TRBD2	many	CASSLSTSGIHEQFF	TGCGCCAGCAGCTTGTCGACTAGCGGGATTCATGAGCAGTTCTTC
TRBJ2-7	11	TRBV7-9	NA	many	CASSPRNEQYF	TGTGCCAGCAGCCCCCGGAACGAGCAGTACTTC
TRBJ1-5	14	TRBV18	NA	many	CASSQLQENQPQHF	TGTGCCAGCTCGCAATTACAGGAAAATCAGCCCCAGCATTTT
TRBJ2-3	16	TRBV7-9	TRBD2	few	CASSRTSGSHPDTQYF	TGTGCCAGCAGCCGAACTAGCGGGAGCCACCCAGATACGCAGTATTTT
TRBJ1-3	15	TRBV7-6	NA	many	CASSLAPMVENTIYF	TGTGCCAGCAGCTTAGCACCCATGGTGGAAAACACCATATATTTT
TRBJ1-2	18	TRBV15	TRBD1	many	CATSRDSGQGSFIYGYTF	TGTGCCACCAGCAGAGACTCGGGACAGGGGAGTTTCATCTATGGCTACACCTTC
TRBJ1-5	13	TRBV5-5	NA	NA	CASSLDGYQPQHF	TGTGCCAGCAGCTTGGACGGCTATCAGCCCCAGCATTTT
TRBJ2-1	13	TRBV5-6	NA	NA	CASIFSVGGAQFF	TGTGCCAGCATTTTTAGCGTTGGGGGCGCGCAGTTCTTC
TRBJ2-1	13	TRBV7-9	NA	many	CASSLDPYNEQFF	TGTGCCAGCAGCTTAGACCCCTACAATGAGCAGTTCTTC
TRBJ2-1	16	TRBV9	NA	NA	CASSLLGDSSYNEQFF	TGTGCCAGCAGCTTACTGGGCGATAGCTCCTACAATGAGCAGTTCTTC
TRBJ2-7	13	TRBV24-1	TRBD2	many	CATSDGTSAEQYF	TGTGCCACCAGTGACGGGACTAGCGCTGAGCAGTACTTC
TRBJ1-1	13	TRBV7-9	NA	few	CASSLQEVTEAFF	TGTGCCAGCAGCTTACAGGAGGTCACTGAAGCTTTCTTT
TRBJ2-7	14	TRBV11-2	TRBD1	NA	CASSTRTGNYEQYF	TGTGCCAGCAGCACTCGGACAGGGAACTACGAGCAGTACTTC
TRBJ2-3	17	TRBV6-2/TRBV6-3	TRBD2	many	CASSDGLAGVDTDTQYF	TGTGCCAGCAGTGATGGACTAGCGGGAGTAGACACAGATACGCAGTATTTT
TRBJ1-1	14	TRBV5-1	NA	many	CASSLDGMNTEAFF	TGCGCCAGCAGCTTGGACGGAATGAACACTGAAGCTTTCTTT
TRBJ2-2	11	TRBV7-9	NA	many	CASRQTGELFF	TGTGCCAGCAGACAAACCGGGGAGCTGTTTTTT
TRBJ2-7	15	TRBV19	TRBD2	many	CASRDTGTSIGEQYF	TGTGCCAGTAGAGACACCGGGACTAGCATCGGCGAGCAGTACTTC
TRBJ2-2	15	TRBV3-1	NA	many	CASSQDRAGTGELFF	TGTGCCAGCAGCCAAGATCGGGCAGGGACCGGGGAGCTGTTTTTT
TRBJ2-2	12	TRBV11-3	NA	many	CASSVGPGELFF	TGTGCCAGCAGCGTAGGGCCCGGGGAGCTGTTTTTT
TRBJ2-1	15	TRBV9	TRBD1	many	CASRGQGAPYNEQFF	TGTGCCAGCAGGGGACAGGGGGCTCCGTACAATGAGCAGTTCTTC
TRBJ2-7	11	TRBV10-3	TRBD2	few	CAISSGGEQYF	TGTGCCATCAGTAGCGGGGGCGAGCAGTACTTC
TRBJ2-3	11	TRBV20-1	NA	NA	CSALTEDTQYF	TGCAGTGCTCTCACTGAAGATACGCAGTATTTT
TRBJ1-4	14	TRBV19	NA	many	CASSGWRLSLDLFF	TGTGCCAGTAGTGGATGGCGGCTTTCTCTTGATTTGTTTTTT
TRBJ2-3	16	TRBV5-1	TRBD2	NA	CASSTRGGRLTDTQYF	TGCGCCAGCAGCACCCGGGGGGGTCGCCTCACAGATACGCAGTATTTT
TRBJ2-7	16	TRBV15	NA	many	CATSRERARDSYEQYF	TGTGCCACCAGCAGAGAGAGGGCTAGGGACTCCTACGAGCAGTACTTC
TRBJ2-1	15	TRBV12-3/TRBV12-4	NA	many	CASTELLRDSGEQFF	TGTGCCAGCACCGAACTATTACGGGACTCTGGTGAGCAGTTCTTC
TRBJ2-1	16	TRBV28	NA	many	CASSLNAANSYNEQFF	TGTGCCAGCAGCTTAAATGCAGCCAACTCCTACAATGAGCAGTTCTTC